These T cell receptor beta chains were read from a single sample in a study of T cell clones after liver transplantation. Using immunoSEQ multiplex PCR, the repertoire was profiled, and TCRdb retains in-frame clones only, with some absent. Of 65,000 to 90,000 clones listed, about nine tenths were seen once; the top ten hold roughly 2.6%. Here the sequenced sample was CD4+ T cells from blood, taken before liver transplant. These receptors were obtained from a human donor who received a liver transplant. Each CDR3 is given with its conserved first and last residue. Fields, in order: J gene, clone size, D gene, V gene, CDR3 DNA, CDR3 protein. A D gene is named only where the DNA matches it firmly. The size field is filled for only some rows; it gives once, few, many or a size class.

J: TRBJ2-7
size: -
D: -
V: TRBV2
DNA: TGTGCCAGCAGGGTTTCCCCTGGGGAAGAGCAGTACTTC
CDR3: CASRVSPGEEQYF

J: TRBJ1-2
size: once
D: -
V: TRBV6-5
DNA: TGTGCCAGCACCCGGGACGGGCAGGACTATGGCTACACCTTC
CDR3: CASTRDGQDYGYTF

J: TRBJ2-1
size: -
D: -
V: TRBV5-1
DNA: TGCGCCAGCAGTCCGGGACTTTTCTACAATGAGCAGTTCTTC
CDR3: CASSPGLFYNEQFF

J: TRBJ2-1
size: -
D: TRBD2
V: TRBV2
DNA: TGTGCCAGCAGTGAAAAGGGAGTGTCATCGGTCCTAGCGGGAGATGAGCAGTTCTTC
CDR3: CASSEKGVSSVLAGDEQFF

J: TRBJ1-5
size: -
D: TRBD1
V: TRBV5-6
DNA: TGTGCCAGCAGCTTGAGTGACAGGGTCAATCAGCCCCAGCATTTT
CDR3: CASSLSDRVNQPQHF

J: TRBJ2-7
size: -
D: -
V: TRBV19
DNA: TGTGCCAGTAGTATAGGAGGGGTCGACTACGAGCAGTACTTC
CDR3: CASSIGGVDYEQYF

J: TRBJ1-2
size: -
D: -
V: TRBV30
DNA: TGTGCCTGGAGTGTTCCACAGGGAAGTGGCTACACCTTC
CDR3: CAWSVPQGSGYTF

J: TRBJ1-1
size: -
D: TRBD1
V: TRBV19
DNA: TGTGCCAGTAGTGCCGGGACAGGGGATTTTAACACTGAAGCTTTCTTT
CDR3: CASSAGTGDFNTEAFF

J: TRBJ1-2
size: -
D: -
V: TRBV5-6
DNA: TGTGCCAGCAGCCCCGGGGACTATGGCTACACCTTC
CDR3: CASSPGDYGYTF

J: TRBJ1-5
size: -
D: -
V: TRBV28
DNA: TGTGCCAGCAGTTTAGGGGGGGCTCAGCCCCAGCATTTT
CDR3: CASSLGGAQPQHF

J: TRBJ1-1
size: once
D: -
V: TRBV30
DNA: TGTGCCTGGAGACGACAGAAAGCTTTCTTT
CDR3: CAWRRQKAFF

J: TRBJ2-7
size: -
D: TRBD1
V: TRBV18
DNA: TGTGCCAGCTCACAAACACAGGGGGAAGGCGAGCAGTACTTC
CDR3: CASSQTQGEGEQYF

J: TRBJ2-1
size: once
D: -
V: TRBV14
DNA: TGTGCCAGCAGCCAAGAGTTGGACAATGAGCAGTTCTTC
CDR3: CASSQELDNEQFF

J: TRBJ2-1
size: -
D: TRBD1
V: TRBV30
DNA: TGTGCCTGGAACCTGGGACAGGGTTTGCATGAGCAGTTCTTC
CDR3: CAWNLGQGLHEQFF

J: TRBJ1-1
size: -
D: TRBD1
V: TRBV19
DNA: TGTGCCAGTAGGAGACAGGGGAACACTGAAGCTTTCTTT
CDR3: CASRRQGNTEAFF

J: TRBJ2-2
size: -
D: -
V: TRBV5-4
DNA: TGTGCCAGCAGCTTGGCACAGCGCACCGGGGAGCTGTTTTTT
CDR3: CASSLAQRTGELFF

J: TRBJ2-3
size: few
D: TRBD2
V: TRBV27
DNA: TGTGCCAGCAGCCTCACCGGGACTAGGGTCACAGATACGCAGTATTTT
CDR3: CASSLTGTRVTDTQYF

J: TRBJ1-5
size: -
D: -
V: TRBV6-1
DNA: TGTGCCAGCAGTGCCCTCCGGAGGATCAGCAATCAGCCCCAGCATTTT
CDR3: CASSALRRISNQPQHF

J: TRBJ2-1
size: -
D: TRBD2
V: TRBV9
DNA: TGTGCCAGCAGCGAGACTAGCGGCCTCTACAATGAGCAGTTCTTC
CDR3: CASSETSGLYNEQFF

J: TRBJ1-5
size: -
D: -
V: TRBV1
DNA: TGCACCAGCAGCCAAGATGAGGCCCCAGGGGCTTTGAGGCCCCAGCATTTT
CDR3: CTSSQDEAPGALRPQHF

J: TRBJ1-2
size: -
D: -
V: TRBV7-8
DNA: TGTGCCAGCAGCGGTAACACCGAACCGCTCACTAACTATGGCTACACCTTC
CDR3: CASSGNTEPLTNYGYTF

J: TRBJ2-7
size: -
D: -
V: TRBV7-6
DNA: TGTGCCAGCAGCTTATCGGCAGGGGCCTACGAGCAGTACTTC
CDR3: CASSLSAGAYEQYF

J: TRBJ2-3
size: -
D: -
V: TRBV7-2
DNA: TGTGCCAGCAGCAAAAGGGCCGATGGGAGCACAGATACGCAGTATTTT
CDR3: CASSKRADGSTDTQYF

J: TRBJ1-5
size: once
D: -
V: TRBV6-1
DNA: TGTGCCAGCTTCCCGGGCGCCAGGGCTGGTCAGCCCCAGCATTTT
CDR3: CASFPGARAGQPQHF

J: TRBJ2-7
size: -
D: -
V: TRBV28
DNA: TGTGCCAGCAGTTTGGAAGGATCCTACGAGCAGTACTTC
CDR3: CASSLEGSYEQYF

J: TRBJ2-3
size: -
D: -
V: TRBV9
DNA: TGTGCCAGCAGCCCTCGTTCGGCGGGTTTAACAGATACGCAGTATTTT
CDR3: CASSPRSAGLTDTQYF

J: TRBJ2-1
size: -
D: -
V: TRBV4-1
DNA: TGCGCCAGCAGCCAAGATGGACCAACTCGAATCTACAATGAGCAGTTCTTC
CDR3: CASSQDGPTRIYNEQFF

J: TRBJ2-7
size: -
D: -
V: TRBV21-1
DNA: TGTGCCAGCAACAGAGGCGAGCAGTACTTC
CDR3: CASNRGEQYF

J: TRBJ1-2
size: -
D: TRBD1
V: TRBV11-2
DNA: TGTGCCAGCAGCTTAGTGGGGACAGGGTTTCGCTACACCTTC
CDR3: CASSLVGTGFRYTF

J: TRBJ2-3
size: -
D: TRBD2
V: TRBV9
DNA: TGTGCCAGCAGCGTGGGGACTAGCGGGAGAGCGAATACGCAGTATTTT
CDR3: CASSVGTSGRANTQYF

J: TRBJ2-6
size: -
D: -
V: TRBV19
DNA: TGTGCCAGTAGGTTGGAAGGGGCCAACGTCCTGACTTTC
CDR3: CASRLEGANVLTF

J: TRBJ2-1
size: -
D: -
V: TRBV14
DNA: TGTGCCAGCAGCCAAGAAAGGGCTGCTGAGCAGTTCTTC
CDR3: CASSQERAAEQFF